The clone carrying this TCR beta chain has a count of ten or more. The data stem from a study of T cells in Graves' hyperthyroidism and ophthalmopathy. The CDR3 regions of TCR beta were amplified from RNA transcripts. A set of HTBI primers served as the primers for a first-round RT-PCR of the TCR CDR3. TCRdb used MiXCR to reprocess the multiplex PCR reads, holding one entry per CDR3 protein. The table lists about 540,000 distinct CDR3 sequences, about 43% of them singletons. With a duration under 2 months, the hyperthyroidism was newly diagnosed in patients aged 18 to 65. Together with thyroid ultrasound, orbital computed tomography, serum thyroxine and TRAb, clinical symptoms were used for diagnoses. The germline V and J ends were trimmed by 7 bases and 5 bases, with 17 bases remaining between them. Per germline, CDR1 SNHLY and CDR2 FYNNEI. This CDR3 region has 14 residues.

This receptor was obtained from a young woman with Graves' hyperthyroidism. The rearrangement uses TRBV2 and TRBJ2-5; D is ambiguous. The sample consisted of peripheral blood or thyroid tissue (not recorded which). The CDR3 is CASMVRARDETQYF. In DNA, the CDR3 is TGTGCCAGCATGGTTAGGGCTAGAGATGAGACCCAGTACTTC.